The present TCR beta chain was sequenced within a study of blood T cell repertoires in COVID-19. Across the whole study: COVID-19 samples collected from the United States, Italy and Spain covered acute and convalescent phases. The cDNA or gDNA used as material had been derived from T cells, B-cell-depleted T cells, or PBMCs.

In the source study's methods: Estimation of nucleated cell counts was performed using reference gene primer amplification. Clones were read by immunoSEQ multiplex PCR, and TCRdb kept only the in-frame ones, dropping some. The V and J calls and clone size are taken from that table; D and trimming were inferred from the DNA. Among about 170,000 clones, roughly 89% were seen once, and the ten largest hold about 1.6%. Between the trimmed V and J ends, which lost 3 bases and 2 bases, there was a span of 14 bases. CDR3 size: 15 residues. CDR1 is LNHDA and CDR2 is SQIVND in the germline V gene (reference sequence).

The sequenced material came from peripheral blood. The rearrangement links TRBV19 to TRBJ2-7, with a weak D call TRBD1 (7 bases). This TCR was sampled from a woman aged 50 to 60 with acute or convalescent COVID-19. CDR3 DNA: TGTGCCAGTAGTATTTTCGCAGGGGGGACCTACGAGCAGTACTTC. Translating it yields CASSIFAGGTYEQYF. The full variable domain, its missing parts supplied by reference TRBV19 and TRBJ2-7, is DGGITQSPKYLFRKEGQNVTLSCEQNLNHDAMYWYRQDPGQGLRLIYYSQIVNDFQKGDIAEGYSVSREKKESFPLTVTSAQKNPTAFYLCASSIFAGGTYEQYFGPGTRLTVT.